Described below is a single TCR beta chain sequence and its context. This record comes from a study of CD4 and CD8 cells across lung adenocarcinoma regions. TCRdb analysed the PCR reads with MiXCR anew, one entry per CDR3 protein. The table lists thousands of distinct CDR3 sequences, approximately 59% of them singletons, with roughly 20% in the top ten. The material sequenced was CD4+ T cells from the center of a lung tumor. The sequence was obtained from a female donor with lung adenocarcinoma. The CD4 and CD8 labels of this study may be unreliable.

The CDR3 DNA reads as TGTGCCAGCACCATGGAAGGGCTAGCGGGAGGAGTCGGGGAGCTGTTTTTT. It is translated as CASTMEGLAGGVGELFF. The chain is built from TRBV6-1 and TRBJ2-2, with TRBD2 identical over 11 bases. V shed 7 bases, J shed 7 bases, and the junction held 14 bases outside the gene matches. The CDR3 sequence is 17 residues long. Germline CDR1 reads MNHNS; CDR2 reads SASEGT.